These 16 T cell receptor beta chains came from one sample sequenced in a study of T cell responses to AZD1222 COVID-19 vaccine. Some clones are missing from TCRdb's copy, which holds only in-frame ones; the method was immunoSEQ multiplex PCR. Of tens of thousands of clones detected, around 81% appear once; the ten largest clones hold under 25%. Here the sequenced sample was peripheral blood, taken on day 0 of AZD1222 vaccination. The receptors here all came from an adult in good health.

This CDR3 reads CASSRTGTSGEQYF. The DNA of the CDR3 is TGTGCCAGCAGCCGTACCGGGACTAGCGGCGAGCAGTACTTC. The rearrangement joins TRBV5-5 to TRBJ2-7; 11 nucleotides match TRBD2. Germline assignment: CDR1 SGHKS and CDR2 YYEKEE (reference sequence). The ends lost 4 bases at V and 6 bases at J; junction bases unmatched: 6. The CDR3 sequence is 14 residues long.

The V gene is TRBV18, the J gene TRBJ1-3; D is undetermined. V dropped 8 bases and J dropped 2 bases, with 13 bases sitting between them. CDR3 length: 14 residues. Germline CDR1 KGHSH, CDR2 LQKENI. CDR3 region: CASPYRGPGNTIYF. The CDR3 DNA follows: TGTGCCAGCCCCTATCGAGGGCCTGGAAACACCATATATTTT. The variable domain in full, with the rest retrieved from reference TRBV18 and TRBJ1-3, is NAGVMQNPRHLVRRRGQEARLRCSPMKGHSHVYWYRQLPEEGLKFMVYLQKENIIDESGMPKERFSAEFPKEGPSILRIQQVVRGDSAAYFCASPYRGPGNTIYFGEGSWLTVV.

This clone has more than one count but fewer than ten. The V and J genes are TRBV4-1 and TRBJ1-1; a weak D match, TRBD1 (5 bases). The CDR3 consists of 17 residues. V lost 4 bases, J lost 1 base, and 19 bases lay in between. Germline V lookup: CDR1 MGHRA, CDR2 YSYEKL. The DNA of the CDR3 is TGCGCCAGCAGCCCACTTCGCCTAACAGGCAAGAACACTGAAGCTTTCTTT. As protein: CASSPLRLTGKNTEAFF.

The chain has TRBV7-9 and TRBJ1-4; D remains unclear. Germline V gene sequence: CDR1 SEHNR, CDR2 FQNEAQ (reference sequence). V lost 7 bases and J 5 bases, leaving 14 bases between the germline ends. CDR3 length: 14 residues. The CDR3 region is CASTRTGINEKLFF. The CDR3 DNA reads as TGTGCCAGCACGCGGACGGGGATCAATGAAAAACTGTTTTTT.

This chain joins TRBV27 and TRBJ2-7, with D perhaps TRBD1 (6 bases). Germline CDR1 MNHEY, CDR2 SMNVEV (reference sequence). Trimming removed 5 bases at V and 5 bases at J, with 22 bases between. The CDR3 runs to 16 residues. The CDR3 is CASSPGPGAVVNEQYF. The CDR3 DNA follows: TGTGCCAGCAGTCCGGGGCCAGGGGCCGTTGTTAACGAGCAGTACTTC.

CDR3 DNA sequence: TGTGCCATCAGTGATGATGGGAGGGAGAGCGGCGATGAGCAGTTCTTC. This sequence encodes CAISDDGRESGDEQFF. The rearrangement links TRBV10-3 to TRBJ2-1; 7 bases line up with TRBD2. The CDR3 is 16 amino acids. Germline CDR1 and CDR2: ENHRY and SYGVKD. Germline trimming cut 3 bases from V and 8 bases from J; bases unmatched to any gene: 13.

The gene calls are TRBV7-6 and TRBJ2-2; 10 nucleotides align to TRBD1. The CDR3 spans 13 residues. Germline V CDR1 and CDR2: SGHVS, FNYEAQ. CDR3 region: CAPDRGLVGELFF. The DNA of the CDR3 is TGTGCACCTGACAGGGGGCTGGTCGGGGAGCTGTTTTTT.

This rearrangement joins TRBV2 to TRBJ1-5, with D tentatively TRBD1 (5 bases). V was cut by 6 bases and J by 6 bases, with 15 bases left in between. The CDR3 sequence is 14 residues long. In germline, CDR1 is SNHLY, CDR2 FYNNEI. In nucleotides, the CDR3 is TGTGCCAGCAGGGGCGACAGTGACCGTCAGCCCCAGCATTTT. This translates into CASRGDSDRQPQHF.

This chain joins TRBV30 and TRBJ1-2; 10 bases fit TRBD1. V lost 4 bases to trimming and J lost 8 bases; unmatched junction nucleotides: 10. Looked up from germline, CDR1 is GTSNPN and CDR2 is SVGIG (reference sequence). The CDR3 is 14 residues long. The CDR3 nucleotides are TGTGCCTGGACCTTATCCGGGACAGGGGCCGGCTACACCTTC. Translated, it gives CAWTLSGTGAGYTF.

The CDR3 DNA reads as TGTGCCAGCAGTAGCCTAGGTCAGGGGGCCTACGAGCAGTACTTC. It codes for CASSSLGQGAYEQYF. V usage is TRBV6-5 and J usage is TRBJ2-7, with 7 bases fitting TRBD1. CDR1 is MNHEY, CDR2 SVGAGI, per germline. Losses at the gene ends were 5 bases for V and 2 bases for J; bases not matched to a gene: 9. CDR3 size: 15 residues.

The DNA for the CDR3 is TGTGCCAGCAGCTCCTACCCCTCCGGGGGGGGCGGGGAGCTGTTTTTT. Its translation is CASSSYPSGGGGELFF. The J gene is TRBJ2-2, the V gene TRBV7-8, with 8 bases identical to TRBD2. CDR1 and CDR2 (germline): SGHVS, FQNEAQ. The CDR3 has 16 amino acids. V lost 4 bases to trimming and J lost 7 bases; unmatched junction nucleotides: 11.

This chain connects TRBV18 to TRBJ1-5, with 9 nucleotides matching TRBD1. From germline, CDR1 is KGHSH and CDR2 LQKENI. This CDR3 spans 14 amino acids. Losses at the gene ends were 5 bases for V and 8 bases for J; bases not matched to a gene: 7. This CDR3 is CASSAGQGFEPQHF. The CDR3 DNA follows: TGTGCCAGCTCAGCCGGACAGGGGTTTGAGCCCCAGCATTTT.

The chain employs TRBV30 and TRBJ2-1; the match to TRBD1 covers 10 bases. Germline CDR1 and CDR2: GTSNPN and SVGIG (reference sequence). Trimming took 2 bases from V and 2 from J; bases not matched to a gene: 6. This CDR3 contains 16 residues. CDR3 sequence (DNA): TGTGCCTGGAGTATTACCGGGACAGGGGCCTACAATGAGCAGTTCTTC. Translation: CAWSITGTGAYNEQFF.

This clone showed up just a few times. In the same sample, other DNA sequences code for this CDR3. Written as DNA, the CDR3 is TGTGCCAGCAGCCCGGTTGGGGCCGGGGAGCTGTTTTTT. Its protein is CASSPVGAGELFF. The chain has TRBV7-6 and TRBJ2-2; no clear D gene. Between the trimmed V and J ends, which lost 5 bases and 6 bases, there was a span of 10 bases. Germline V gene lookup returns CDR1 SGHVS and CDR2 FNYEAQ. This CDR3 has 13 residues.

The rearrangement joins TRBV5-1 to TRBJ2-2, with a tentative D call TRBD2 (5 bases). V was pared by 7 bases and J by 1 base, with 11 bases between. Germline loops: CDR1 SGHRS, CDR2 YFSETQ. The CDR3 extends over 14 amino acids. DNA for the CDR3: TGCGCCAGCCAGGAGGTACTGAACACCGGGGAGCTGTTTTTT. Translated: CASQEVLNTGELFF.

The V call is TRBV5-1, the J call TRBJ1-2; 8 bases match TRBD1. The CDR3 loop spans 14 amino acids. Germline V gives CDR1 SGHRS, CDR2 YFSETQ. The junction had 4 bases not matched to a gene; V was cut back by 4 bases and J by 2 bases. The DNA of the CDR3 is TGCGCCAGCAGCCGGGGACAGGACAACTATGGCTACACCTTC. Translation: CASSRGQDNYGYTF. Combining the CDR3 with reference TRBV5-1 and TRBJ1-2 gives the whole variable domain KAGVTQTPRYLIKTRGQQVTLSCSPISGHRSVSWYQQTPGQGLQFLFEYFSETQRNKGNFPGRFSGRQFSNSRSEMNVSTLELGDSALYLCASSRGQDNYGYTFGSGTRLTVV.